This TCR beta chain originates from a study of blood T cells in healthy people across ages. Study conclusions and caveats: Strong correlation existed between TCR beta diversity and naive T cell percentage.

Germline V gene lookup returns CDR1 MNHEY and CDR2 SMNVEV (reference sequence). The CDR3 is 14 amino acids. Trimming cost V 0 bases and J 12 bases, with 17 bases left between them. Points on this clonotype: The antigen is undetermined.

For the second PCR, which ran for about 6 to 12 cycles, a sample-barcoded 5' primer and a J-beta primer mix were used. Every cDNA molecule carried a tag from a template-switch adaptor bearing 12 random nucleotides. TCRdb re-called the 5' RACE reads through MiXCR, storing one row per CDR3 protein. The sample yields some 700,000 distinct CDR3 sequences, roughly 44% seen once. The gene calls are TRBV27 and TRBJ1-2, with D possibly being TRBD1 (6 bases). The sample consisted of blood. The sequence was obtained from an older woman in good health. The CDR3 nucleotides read TGTGCCAGCAGTTTATCGAGGGAGGGGGGGGGGAACACCTTC. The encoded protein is CASSLSREGGGNTF.